These 15 T cell receptor beta chains originate from one sample sequenced in a study of blood T cell repertoires in COVID-19. Some clones are missing from TCRdb's copy, which holds only in-frame ones; the method was immunoSEQ multiplex PCR. The data hold about 100,000 clones, with 69% observed a single time. Sequenced: peripheral blood. These receptors came from a man of 80 years or more with acute or convalescent COVID-19.

The V gene is TRBV19, the J gene TRBJ1-1; TRBD1 matches 7 bases. CDR1 and CDR2 from the germline V gene are LNHDA and SQIVND (reference sequence). Trimming took 6 bases from V and 3 from J; bases not matched to a gene: 7. The CDR3 extends over 14 amino acids. For the CDR3, the DNA is TGTGCCAGTAGAGGGCAGGGGGACTACACTGAAGCTTTCTTT. Translation gives CASRGQGDYTEAFF.

The chain combines TRBV19 with TRBJ2-3, with TRBD2 as a possible D gene (5 bases). CDR1 and CDR2 (germline): LNHDA, SQIVND (reference sequence). The CDR3 spans 16 residues. Trimming stripped 4 bases from V and 0 bases from J, with 14 bases between. CDR3: CASSSGPILSTDTQYF. In nucleotides, the CDR3 is TGTGCCAGTAGTAGCGGGCCTATACTTAGCACAGATACGCAGTATTTT.

The chain carries TRBV28 and TRBJ1-3; D gene uncertain. Germline V lookup: CDR1 MDHEN, CDR2 SYDVKM. V was shortened by 8 bases and J by 0 bases, with 11 bases between the two germline ends. CDR3 length: 14 residues. The CDR3 spells CASQDFSSGNTIYF. The CDR3 DNA reads as TGTGCCAGCCAGGACTTTAGCTCTGGAAACACCATATATTTT.

The J gene is TRBJ2-5, the V gene TRBV7-8; TRBD1 agrees at 7 bases. J gave up 5 bases and V 7 bases, and 16 bases lay outside the gene matches. There are 16 residues in the CDR3. The germline V gene encodes CDR1 SGHVS and CDR2 FQNEAQ. In nucleotides, the CDR3 is TGTGCCAGCACCTGCCGGACAGGATTAGGTAAGGAGACCCAGTACTTC. Translated: CASTCRTGLGKETQYF. Supplemented by reference TRBV7-8 and TRBJ2-5, the full variable domain reads GAGVSQSPRYKVAKRGQDVALRCDPISGHVSLFWYQQALGQGPEFLTYFQNEAQLDKSGLPSDRFFAERPEGSVSTLKIQRTQQEDSAVYLCASTCRTGLGKETQYFGPGTRLLVL.

This clone was seen a few times. The CDR3 region has the DNA TGTGCCAGCAGTTTAGCGGGAGCAGTCACAGATACGCAGTATTTT. This gives the protein CASSLAGAVTDTQYF. V gene TRBV6-2 or TRBV6-3 combines with J gene TRBJ2-3; 9 bases are shared with TRBD2. Germline lookup yields CDR1 MNHEY and CDR2 SVGEGT. The CDR3 extends over 15 amino acids. V gave up 4 bases and J gave up 2 bases; unmatched junction bases: 4.

This chain connects TRBV6-2 or TRBV6-3 to TRBJ2-7, with 7 bases lining up with TRBD2. Germline CDR1 is MNHEY and CDR2 is SVGEGT. The CDR3 has 14 residues. J lost 5 bases, V lost 6 bases, and 10 bases had no gene match. CDR3 in DNA: TGTGCCAGCAGCCAAAGCGGGACCGGGCACGAGCAGTACTTC. Encoded protein: CASSQSGTGHEQYF.

The V call is TRBV7-8, the J call TRBJ2-1; TRBD1 matches at 11 bases. V shed 4 bases, J shed 8 bases, and the junction held 10 bases outside the gene matches. Germline V gene data show CDR1 as SGHVS and CDR2 as FQNEAQ. The CDR3 has 16 residues. Here the CDR3 reads CASSSYPGQGGDEQFF. The CDR3 nucleotides are TGTGCCAGCAGCTCATATCCGGGACAGGGGGGCGATGAGCAGTTCTTC.

The chain joins TRBV5-1 to TRBJ2-1; 9 nucleotides align to TRBD2. Trimming took 5 bases from V and 6 from J; bases not matched to a gene: 6. CDR1 and CDR2 from the germline V gene are SGHRS and YFSETQ. This CDR3 spans 14 amino acids. The CDR3 spells CASRAGLASNEQFF. Here the CDR3 DNA reads TGCGCCAGCAGGGCGGGACTAGCTAGCAATGAGCAGTTCTTC.

The J gene is TRBJ2-5, the V gene TRBV3-1 (or the pseudogene TRBV3-2); D is uncertain. Germline CDR1 LGHDT, CDR2 YNNKEL (reference sequence). V was shortened by 1 base and J by 4 bases, with 7 bases between the two germline ends. This CDR3 has 13 amino acids. Here the CDR3 reads CASSQVRGETQYF. The CDR3 nucleotides read TGTGCCAGCAGCCAAGTGCGCGGAGAGACCCAGTACTTC.

The chain recombines TRBV19 with TRBJ1-2; D is possibly TRBD1 (6 bases). The CDR3 is made up of 14 amino acids. Germline values: CDR1 LNHDA, CDR2 SQIVND (reference sequence). The V gene lost 10 bases and the J gene lost 6 bases, with 21 bases spanning the gap. The CDR3 DNA follows: TGTGCCACAAAGGATGACAGGCGTTTCCATGGCTACACCTTC. It yields the protein CATKDDRRFHGYTF. The full variable domain, in which reference TRBV19 and TRBJ1-2 provide the parts outside the CDR3, is DGGITQSPKYLFRKEGQNVTLSCEQNLNHDAMYWYRQDPGQGLRLIYYSQIVNDFQKGDIAEGYSVSREKKESFPLTVTSAQKNPTAFYLCATKDDRRFHGYTFGSGTRLTVV.

The V and J genes are TRBV10-2 and TRBJ2-2; 10 positions agree with TRBD1. This CDR3 has 15 amino acids. J was trimmed by 3 bases and V by 11 bases; bases with no gene match: 9. Per germline, CDR1 WSHSY and CDR2 SAAADI. CDR3 nucleotides: TGCGCCGCGGACAGGGGGGAATCGGACACCGGGGAGCTGTTTTTT. Encoded protein: CAADRGESDTGELFF.

In its sample, this clone was seen once. The chain uses TRBV27 and TRBJ2-1; D is perhaps TRBD1 (5 bases). Trimming removed 6 bases from V and 8 bases from J, with 17 bases in between. The CDR3 consists of 14 residues. The germline V gene has CDR1 MNHEY and CDR2 SMNVEV (reference sequence). CDR3 residues: CASSPSRKGYEQFF. CDR3 DNA sequence: TGTGCCAGCAGCCCCTCGAGGAAGGGGTATGAGCAGTTCTTC.

The V and J genes are TRBV5-1 and TRBJ2-5; possibly TRBD1 for D (5 bases). CDR1 and CDR2 from the germline V gene are SGHRS and YFSETQ. Trimming cost V 1 base and J 3 bases, with 10 bases left between them. The CDR3 has 14 residues. CDR3 DNA sequence: TGCGCCAGCAGCTTGCAACCAGGGAAAGAGACCCAGTACTTC. It yields the protein CASSLQPGKETQYF.

The sample holds one count of this clone. The chain joins TRBV7-2 to TRBJ1-2; 8 bases fit TRBD1. Unmatched junction bases numbered 3, after V lost 4 bases and J lost 2 bases. The CDR3 is 14 residues long. CDR1 and CDR2 from the germline V gene are SGHTA and FQGNSA. The CDR3 DNA reads as TGTGCCAGCAGCTCAGACAGGGGAAACTATGGCTACACCTTC. This gives the protein CASSSDRGNYGYTF.

The rearrangement joins TRBV18 to TRBJ1-1, with a weak D call TRBD1 (6 bases). There are 14 residues in the CDR3. The V end lost 4 bases, the J end lost 1 base, and 10 bases lay between the germline ends. Looked up from germline, CDR1 is KGHSH and CDR2 is LQKENI. CDR3 loop: CASSRDKTNTEAFF. In DNA form, the CDR3 reads TGTGCCAGCTCACGGGACAAGACGAACACTGAAGCTTTCTTT.